The source of this T cell receptor beta chain is a study of naive and memory T cell subsets. Study observations and caveats: There was no ground truth to check naive and memory subset results. TCR abundance followed a power law differing between naive and memory subsets.

The CDR3 spans 16 residues. Germline V gives CDR1 MNHEY, CDR2 SVGEGT. Trimming stripped 8 bases from V and 0 bases from J, with 17 bases between. Both TRBC1 and TRBC2 were covered by a beta constant-region primer of two equimolar oligonucleotides. TCRdb reprocessed the UMI-ligation and nested PCR reads with MiXCR, giving one entry per CDR3 protein. The table shows approximately 82,000 distinct CDR3 sequences, with 7% occurring only once. Alpha and beta libraries were amplified separately from the second PCR onward. CMV status came from CD4+ T cell IFNgamma after overnight CMV lysate stimulation of fresh PBMCs. This clonotype was observed at least ten times. The antigen remains undetermined.

The chain has TRBV6-2 or TRBV6-3 and TRBJ2-1; D is ambiguous. The clonotype was recovered from a human donor in good health. Sequencing used central memory CD4+ T cells from blood. CDR3 sequence (DNA): TGTGCCAGCTGGAAGAATATTAGGAGCTCCTACAATGAGCAGTTCTTC. It specifies CASWKNIRSSYNEQFF.